This T cell receptor (beta chain) appears in the sequencing data of a study of blood T cell repertoires in COVID-19. Germline V CDR1 and CDR2: MNHEY, SVGAGI. There are 13 residues in the CDR3. V lost 2 bases, J lost 3 bases, and 8 bases lay in between. Using immunoSEQ multiplex PCR, the repertoire was profiled, and TCRdb retains in-frame clones only, with some absent. Among some 320,000 clones listed, 88% were seen once. The source is a woman in her 30s who had recovered from COVID-19. The specimen sequenced was peripheral blood. The rearrangement joins TRBV6-5 to TRBJ2-7; D call uncertain. CDR3 amino acids: CASSYGSGYEQYF. As DNA, the CDR3 is TGTGCCAGCAGTTACGGTTCGGGCTACGAGCAGTACTTC.